This entry features one TCR beta chain sequence. The record originates from a study of OX40 agonist ivuxolimab in advanced cancers. The CDR3 loop spans 14 amino acids. Between the trimmed V and J ends, which lost 8 bases and 0 bases, there was a span of 8 bases. From germline, CDR1 is MNHEY and CDR2 SVGAGI. Assay used: immunoSEQ multiplex PCR; TCRdb lists only in-frame clones, some missing. In the table there are roughly 70,000 clones, roughly 80% of which are singletons. The sequence was collected from an adult with an advanced solid tumor such as melanoma, head and neck, liver or kidney cancer. The chain employs TRBV6-5 and TRBJ2-6; possibly TRBD1 for D (5 bases). The source was CD4+ or CD8+ T cells sorted from blood, collected in a trial of the OX40 agonist ivuxolimab. This CDR3 is CASLRDSGANVLTF. The CDR3 nucleotides read TGTGCCAGCCTCAGGGACTCTGGGGCCAACGTCCTGACTTTC.